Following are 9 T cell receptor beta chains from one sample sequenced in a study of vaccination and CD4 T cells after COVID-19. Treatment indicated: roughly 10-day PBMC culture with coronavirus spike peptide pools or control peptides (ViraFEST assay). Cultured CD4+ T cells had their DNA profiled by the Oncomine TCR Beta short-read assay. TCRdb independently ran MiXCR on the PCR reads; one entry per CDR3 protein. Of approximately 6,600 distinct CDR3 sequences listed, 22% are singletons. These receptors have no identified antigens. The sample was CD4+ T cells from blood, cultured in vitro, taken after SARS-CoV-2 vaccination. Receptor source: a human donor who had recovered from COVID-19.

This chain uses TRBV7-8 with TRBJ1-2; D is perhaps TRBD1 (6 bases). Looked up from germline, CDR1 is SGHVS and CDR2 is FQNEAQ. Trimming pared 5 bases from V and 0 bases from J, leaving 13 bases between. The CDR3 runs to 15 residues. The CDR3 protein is CASSQGHATNYGYTF. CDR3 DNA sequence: TGTGCCAGCAGCCAGGGACACGCCACTAACTATGGCTACACCTTC.

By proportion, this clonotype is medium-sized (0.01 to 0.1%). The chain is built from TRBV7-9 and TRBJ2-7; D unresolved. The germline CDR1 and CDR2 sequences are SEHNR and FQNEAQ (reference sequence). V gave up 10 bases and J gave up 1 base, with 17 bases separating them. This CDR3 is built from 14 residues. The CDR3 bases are TGTGCCACCTCTCTCCCCCAAGTGTCCTACGAGCAGTACTTC. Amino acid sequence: CATSLPQVSYEQYF.

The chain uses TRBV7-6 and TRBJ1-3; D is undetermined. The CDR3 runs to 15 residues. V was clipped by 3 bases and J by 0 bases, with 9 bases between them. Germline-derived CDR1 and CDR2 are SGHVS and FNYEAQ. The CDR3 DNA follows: TGTGCCAGCAGCTTGTTAGGGAACTCTGGAAACACCATATATTTT. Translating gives CASSLLGNSGNTIYF.

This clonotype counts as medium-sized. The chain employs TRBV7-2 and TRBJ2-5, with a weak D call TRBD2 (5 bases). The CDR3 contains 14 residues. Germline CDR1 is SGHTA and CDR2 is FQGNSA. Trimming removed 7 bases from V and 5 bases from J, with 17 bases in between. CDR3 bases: TGTGCCAGCACCCAGCGGCTAGCCGGGGAGACCCAGTACTTC. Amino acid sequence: CASTQRLAGETQYF.

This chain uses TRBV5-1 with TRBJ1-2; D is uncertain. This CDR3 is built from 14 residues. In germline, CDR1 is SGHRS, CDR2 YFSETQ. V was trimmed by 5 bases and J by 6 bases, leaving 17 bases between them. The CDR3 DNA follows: TGCGCCAGCAGGTTTGGGTCCGGGGAGAATGGCTACACCTTC. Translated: CASRFGSGENGYTF.

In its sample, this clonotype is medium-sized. The CDR3 protein is CASRTWTGEDQPQHF. CDR3 in DNA: TGTGCCAGCAGAACCTGGACAGGGGAAGATCAGCCCCAGCATTTT. The V and J genes are TRBV28 and TRBJ1-5; TRBD1 agrees at 9 bases. V lost 6 bases and J lost 5; bases outside the gene matches: 8. Germline CDR1 and CDR2: MDHEN and SYDVKM. The CDR3 is 15 amino acids.

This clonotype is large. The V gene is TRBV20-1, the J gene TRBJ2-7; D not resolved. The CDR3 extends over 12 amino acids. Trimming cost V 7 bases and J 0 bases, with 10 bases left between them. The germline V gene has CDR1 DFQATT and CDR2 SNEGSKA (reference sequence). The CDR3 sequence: CSVAKSSYEQYF. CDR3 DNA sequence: TGCAGTGTTGCGAAAAGCTCCTACGAGCAGTACTTC.

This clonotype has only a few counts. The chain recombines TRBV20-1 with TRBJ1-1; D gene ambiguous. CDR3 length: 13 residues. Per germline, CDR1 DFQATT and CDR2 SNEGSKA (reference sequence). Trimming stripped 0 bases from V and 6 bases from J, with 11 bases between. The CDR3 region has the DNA TGCAGTGCTAGAGATCGGAGGGCGGCTGAAGCTTTCTTT. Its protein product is CSARDRRAAEAFF.

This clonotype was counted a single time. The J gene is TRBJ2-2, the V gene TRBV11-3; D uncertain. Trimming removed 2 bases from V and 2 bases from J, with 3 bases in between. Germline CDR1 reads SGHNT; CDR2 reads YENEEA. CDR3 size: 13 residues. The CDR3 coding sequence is TGTGCCAGCAGCTTAATTAACACCGGGGAGCTGTTTTTT. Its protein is CASSLINTGELFF.